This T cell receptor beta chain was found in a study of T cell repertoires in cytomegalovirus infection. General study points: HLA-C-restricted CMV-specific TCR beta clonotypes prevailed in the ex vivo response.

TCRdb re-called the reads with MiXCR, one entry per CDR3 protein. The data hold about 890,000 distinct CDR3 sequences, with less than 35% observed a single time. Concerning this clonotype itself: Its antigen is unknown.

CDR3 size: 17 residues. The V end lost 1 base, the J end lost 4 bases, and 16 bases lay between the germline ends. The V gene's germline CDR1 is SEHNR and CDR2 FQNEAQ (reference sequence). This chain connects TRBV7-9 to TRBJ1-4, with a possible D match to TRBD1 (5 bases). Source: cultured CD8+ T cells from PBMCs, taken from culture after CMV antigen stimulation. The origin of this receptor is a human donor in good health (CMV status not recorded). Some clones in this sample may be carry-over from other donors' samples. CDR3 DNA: TGTGCCAGCAGCTTAGGGCGTGAAGGGGTTCTTAATGAAAAACTGTTTTTT. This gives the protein CASSLGREGVLNEKLFF.